This record concerns one T cell receptor (beta chain) sequence. Its antigen is currently unknown. Peripheral blood, together with lesional scalp punch biopsies, was collected from alopecia areata patients. The researchers isolated CD4+ and CD8+ T cells from PBMCs by sorting. Extracted RNA was reverse transcribed into cDNA, the sequencing template. Some clones are missing from TCRdb's copy, which holds only in-frame ones; the method was immunoSEQ multiplex PCR. The sample has around 30,000 clones, about 83% seen once; the top ten hold under 20%. This sample was included in a study of CD8+ T cells in alopecia areata. The CDR3 runs to 13 residues. Germline values: CDR1 SGHAT, CDR2 FQNNGV. Trimming left V 4 bases short and J 9 bases short, with 13 bases between. General observations from the study: Scalp data also include sequences from resident alphabeta T cells of normal skin.

This receptor was taken from a human donor with alopecia areata. The chain recombines TRBV11-2 with TRBJ2-1, with D possibly matching TRBD2 (5 bases). Sequences were obtained from NKG2D-low CD8+ T cells sorted from blood. The CDR3 loop is CASSSEDYGEQFF. The CDR3 DNA follows: TGTGCCAGCAGCTCAGAAGACTATGGTGAGCAGTTCTTC.